What follows describes a single T cell receptor beta chain. What it binds is unknown. These data come from a study of cytomegalovirus exposure and HLA in healthy donors. Clones were read by immunoSEQ multiplex PCR, and TCRdb kept only the in-frame ones, dropping some. The data show roughly 130,000 clones, with about nine tenths seen just once and around 3.5% held by the top ten. Findings of the study overall: For most TCR sequences rarity was the rule, although some public TCRs occurred in many donors.

Separate from the approximately 720-subject first cohort, the approximately 120-subject validation cohort was the one that the donors belonged to. The sequence was obtained from a man between 25 and 39 years old in good health and CMV-seronegative. The sample comprised PBMCs.

The CDR3 nucleotides are TGTGCCAGCAGCTTAGTTGGGACAGGGGGCTACGGCTACACCTTC. Translating gives CASSLVGTGGYGYTF. The V call is TRBV7-9, the J call TRBJ1-2; TRBD1 agrees at 12 bases. V gave up 1 base and J gave up 8 bases; unmatched junction bases: 5. This CDR3 has 15 amino acids. Germline V gives CDR1 SEHNR, CDR2 FQNEAQ (reference sequence).